This note documents a single T cell receptor (beta chain) sequence. The data are from a study of cytomegalovirus exposure and HLA in healthy donors. V lost 0 bases to trimming and J lost 3 bases, with 8 bases between them. CDR1 is MNHNY, CDR2 SVGAGI, per germline (reference sequence). This CDR3 has 14 amino acids. Primers for the PCR totalled 60 Vbeta and 13 Jbeta. Repertoires were generated with immunoSEQ multiplex PCR, while TCRdb's copy carries only in-frame clones and drops some. The data hold 100,000 to 150,000 clones, with 65% to 90% observed a single time. The J gene is TRBJ1-1, the V gene TRBV6-6, with D unresolved. Specimen: PBMCs. The clonotype was recovered from a girl aged 2 to 9 in good health and CMV-seronegative. This CDR3 reads CASSYSIRDTEAFF. DNA for the CDR3: TGTGCCAGCAGTTACTCGATCCGAGACACTGAAGCTTTCTTT.